The present entry profiles one T cell receptor (beta chain) with its context. Measured with immunoSEQ multiplex PCR; TCRdb has only the in-frame clones, and not every one. The table records 74,000 or so clones, about 92% of them present only once. The data stem from a study of technical replicates of blood from several donors. The CDR3 extends over 15 amino acids. The V gene lost 0 bases and the J gene lost 2 bases, with 11 bases spanning the gap. Germline V gene lookup returns CDR1 SGHRS and CDR2 YFSETQ. The clonotype comes from a human donor in good health. The V call is TRBV5-1, the J call TRBJ2-5, with D perhaps matching TRBD2 (6 bases). The sequenced sample was T cells isolated from PBMCs. The CDR3 here is CASSLVVSGQETQYF. The CDR3 region has the DNA TGCGCCAGCAGCTTGGTTGTTAGCGGTCAAGAGACCCAGTACTTC. The full variable domain, its missing parts supplied by reference TRBV5-1 and TRBJ2-5, is KAGVTQTPRYLIKTRGQQVTLSCSPISGHRSVSWYQQTPGQGLQFLFEYFSETQRNKGNFPGRFSGRQFSNSRSEMNVSTLELGDSALYLCASSLVVSGQETQYFGPGTRLLVL.